This T cell receptor (beta chain) was retrieved from a study of blood T cell repertoires in COVID-19. Repertoires were generated with immunoSEQ multiplex PCR, while TCRdb's copy carries only in-frame clones and drops some. Of under 150,000 clones listed, around 87% are singletons. The CDR3 length is 16 residues. Germline CDR1 MNHEY, CDR2 SMNVEV (reference sequence). After removal of 5 bases from V and 7 bases from J, the junction contained 12 bases not matched to a gene. What was sequenced was peripheral blood. This receptor was taken from a man aged 45-65 years with acute or convalescent COVID-19. This chain connects TRBV27 to TRBJ2-1; 9 nucleotides agree with TRBD1. In DNA form, the CDR3 reads TGTGCCAGCAGTCTGCCCTCCGGGACAGGGATGAATGAGCAGTTCTTC. Protein: CASSLPSGTGMNEQFF.